There are a few counts of the clone carrying this T cell receptor beta chain. TCRdb re-called the 5' RACE reads through MiXCR, storing one row per CDR3 protein. The data hold roughly 330,000 distinct CDR3 sequences, with approximately 7% observed a single time. This entry belongs to a study of T cells after yellow fever vaccination. V dropped 3 bases and J dropped 6; count of bases not matched to a gene: 5. Germline CDR1 reads MDHEN; CDR2 reads SYDVKM. The CDR3 covers 14 residues. This chain uses TRBV28 with TRBJ1-5, with 7 nucleotides matching TRBD1. This TCR derives from a man between 18 and 29 years old who received the YFV17D yellow fever vaccine. The starting material was PBMCs, obtained around 45 days after the first yellow fever vaccination. This CDR3 is CASSFRQGGQPQHF. The CDR3 coding sequence is TGTGCCAGCAGTTTCCGACAGGGAGGTCAGCCCCAGCATTTT. Full variable domain (missing parts from reference TRBV28 and TRBJ1-5): DVKVTQSSRYLVKRTGEKVFLECVQDMDHENMFWYRQDPGLGLRLIYFSYDVKMKEKGDIPEGYSVSREKKERFSLILESASTNQTSMYLCASSFRQGGQPQHFGDGTRLSIL.